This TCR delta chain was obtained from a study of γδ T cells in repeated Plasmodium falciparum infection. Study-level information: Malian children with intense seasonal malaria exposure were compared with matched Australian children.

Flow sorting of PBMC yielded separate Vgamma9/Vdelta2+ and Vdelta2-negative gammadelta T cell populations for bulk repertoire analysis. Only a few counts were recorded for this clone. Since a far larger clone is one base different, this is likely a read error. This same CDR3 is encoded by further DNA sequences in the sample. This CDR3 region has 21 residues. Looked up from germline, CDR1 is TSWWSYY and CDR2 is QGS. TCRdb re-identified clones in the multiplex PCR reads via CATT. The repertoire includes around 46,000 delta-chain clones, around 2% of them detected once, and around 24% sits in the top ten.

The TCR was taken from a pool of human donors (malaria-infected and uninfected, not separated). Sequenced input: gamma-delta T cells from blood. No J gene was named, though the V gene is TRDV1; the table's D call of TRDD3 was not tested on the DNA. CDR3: CALGSCLPYWGIPRYTDKLIF. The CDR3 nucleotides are TGTGCTCTTGGGTCCTGCCTGCCGTACTGGGGGATACCACGTTACACCGATAAACTAATCTTT.